This T cell receptor (beta chain) was profiled in a study of T cells in Graves' hyperthyroidism and ophthalmopathy. Template material for amplifying TCR beta CDR3 regions consisted of RNA transcripts. TCR CDR3 underwent first-round RT-PCR with the HTBI primer set. TCRdb re-derived calls from the multiplex PCR reads in MiXCR, one entry per CDR3 protein. Of 300,000 to 400,000 distinct CDR3 sequences detected, about a fifth appear once; the ten largest clones hold over 35%. Trimming removed 0 bases from V and 14 bases from J, with 12 bases in between. Germline V gene data show CDR1 as DFQATT and CDR2 as SNEGSKA (reference sequence). There are 11 residues in the CDR3. This clonotype was seen more than once but under ten times.

The gene calls are TRBV20-1 and TRBJ2-3; D is tentatively TRBD1 or TRBD2 (6 bases each). The sample comprised blood. The TCR originated in a man between 18 and 29 years old with Graves' ophthalmopathy. The CDR3 DNA reads as TGCAGTGCTAGAGATATGGGGGGCCGGTATTTT. This translates into CSARDMGGRYF.